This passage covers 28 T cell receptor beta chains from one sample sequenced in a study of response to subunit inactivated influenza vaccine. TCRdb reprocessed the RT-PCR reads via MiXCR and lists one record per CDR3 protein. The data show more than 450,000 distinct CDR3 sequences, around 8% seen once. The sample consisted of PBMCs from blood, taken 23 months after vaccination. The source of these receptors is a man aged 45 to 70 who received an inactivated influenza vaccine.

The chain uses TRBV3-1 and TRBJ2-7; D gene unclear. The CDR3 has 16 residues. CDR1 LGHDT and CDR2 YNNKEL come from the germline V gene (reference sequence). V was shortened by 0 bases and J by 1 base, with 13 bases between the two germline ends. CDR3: CASSQDSRRESYEQYF. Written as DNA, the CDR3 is TGTGCCAGCAGCCAAGATTCGAGACGCGAATCCTACGAGCAGTACTTC.

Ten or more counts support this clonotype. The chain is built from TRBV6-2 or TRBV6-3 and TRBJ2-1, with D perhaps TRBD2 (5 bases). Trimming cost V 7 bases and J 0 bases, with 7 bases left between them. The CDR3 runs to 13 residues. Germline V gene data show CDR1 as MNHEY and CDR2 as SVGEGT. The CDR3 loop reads CASTRVSYNEQFF. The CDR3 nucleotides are TGTGCCAGCACGCGGGTCTCCTACAATGAGCAGTTCTTC.

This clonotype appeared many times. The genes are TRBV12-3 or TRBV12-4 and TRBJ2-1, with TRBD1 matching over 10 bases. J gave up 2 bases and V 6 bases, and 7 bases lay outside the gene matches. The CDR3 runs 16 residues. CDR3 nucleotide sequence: TGTGCCAGCAGCGGACAGGGGGACCTTCCCTACAATGAGCAGTTCTTC. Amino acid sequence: CASSGQGDLPYNEQFF.

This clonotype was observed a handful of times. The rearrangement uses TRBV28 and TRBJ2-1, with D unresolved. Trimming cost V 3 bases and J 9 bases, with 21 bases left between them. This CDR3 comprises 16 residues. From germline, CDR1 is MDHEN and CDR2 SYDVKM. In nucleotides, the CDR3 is TGTGCCAGCAGTTTCGCCCCGGATTACCCATTTAGTGAGCAGTTCTTC. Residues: CASSFAPDYPFSEQFF.

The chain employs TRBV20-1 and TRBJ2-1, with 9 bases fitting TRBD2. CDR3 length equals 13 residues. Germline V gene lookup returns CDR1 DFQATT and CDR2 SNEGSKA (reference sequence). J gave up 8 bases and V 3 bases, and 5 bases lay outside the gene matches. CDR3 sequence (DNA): TGCAGTGCTAGGCGGGGGGGCGTGGATGAGCAGTTCTTC. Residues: CSARRGGVDEQFF.

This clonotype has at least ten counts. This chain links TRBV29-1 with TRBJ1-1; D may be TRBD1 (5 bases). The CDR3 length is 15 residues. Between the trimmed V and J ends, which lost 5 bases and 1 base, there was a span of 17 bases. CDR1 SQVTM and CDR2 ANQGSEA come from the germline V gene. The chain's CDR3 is CSVYAGGFGNTEAFF. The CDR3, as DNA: TGCAGCGTTTACGCTGGGGGGTTTGGGAACACTGAAGCTTTCTTT.

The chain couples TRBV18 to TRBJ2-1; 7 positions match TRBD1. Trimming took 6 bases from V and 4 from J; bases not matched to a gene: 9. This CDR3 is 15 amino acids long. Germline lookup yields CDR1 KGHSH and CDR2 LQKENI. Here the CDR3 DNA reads TGTGCCAGCTCCCCCGGGACAGACTTTTACAATGAGCAGTTCTTC. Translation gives CASSPGTDFYNEQFF.

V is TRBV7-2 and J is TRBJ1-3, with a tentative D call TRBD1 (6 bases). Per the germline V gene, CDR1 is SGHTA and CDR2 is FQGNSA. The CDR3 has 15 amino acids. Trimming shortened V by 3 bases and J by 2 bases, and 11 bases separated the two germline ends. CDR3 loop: CASSFTRGAGNTIYF. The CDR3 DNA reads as TGTGCCAGCAGCTTTACGAGGGGGGCTGGAAACACCATATATTTT.

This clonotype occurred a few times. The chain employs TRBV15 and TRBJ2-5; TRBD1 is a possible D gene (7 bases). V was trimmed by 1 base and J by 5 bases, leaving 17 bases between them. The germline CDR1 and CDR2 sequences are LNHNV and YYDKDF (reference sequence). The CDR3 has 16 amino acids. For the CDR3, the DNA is TGTGCCACCAGCAGAGGAGGGGGAGGAGGGGGCGAGACCCAGTACTTC. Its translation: CATSRGGGGGGETQYF.

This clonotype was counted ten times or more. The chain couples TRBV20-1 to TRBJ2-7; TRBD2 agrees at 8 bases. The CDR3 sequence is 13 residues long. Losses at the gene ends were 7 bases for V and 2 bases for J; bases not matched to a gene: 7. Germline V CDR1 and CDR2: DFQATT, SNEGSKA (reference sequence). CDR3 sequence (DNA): TGCAGTGTCAGACTAGCGTACGCCTACGAGCAGTACTTC. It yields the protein CSVRLAYAYEQYF.

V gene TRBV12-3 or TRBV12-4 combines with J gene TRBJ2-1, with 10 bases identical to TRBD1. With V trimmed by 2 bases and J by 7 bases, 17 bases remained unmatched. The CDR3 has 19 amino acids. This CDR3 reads CASSLPGTGVGLGFNEQFF. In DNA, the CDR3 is TGTGCCAGCAGTTTACCCGGGACAGGGGTGGGGCTAGGGTTTAATGAGCAGTTCTTC.

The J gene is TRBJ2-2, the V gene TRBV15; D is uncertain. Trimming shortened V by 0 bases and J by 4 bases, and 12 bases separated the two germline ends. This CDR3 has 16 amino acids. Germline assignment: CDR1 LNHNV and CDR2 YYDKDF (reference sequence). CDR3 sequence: CATSREMADLTGELFF. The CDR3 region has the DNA TGTGCCACCAGCAGAGAAATGGCAGACCTCACCGGGGAGCTGTTTTTT.

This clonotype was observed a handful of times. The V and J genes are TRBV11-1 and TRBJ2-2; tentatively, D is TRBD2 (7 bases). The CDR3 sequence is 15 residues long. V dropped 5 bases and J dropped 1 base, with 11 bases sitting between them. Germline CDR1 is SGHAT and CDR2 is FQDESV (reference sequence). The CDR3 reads CASSPGGLNTGELFF. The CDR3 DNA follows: TGTGCCAGCAGCCCGGGGGGCTTGAACACCGGGGAGCTGTTTTTT.

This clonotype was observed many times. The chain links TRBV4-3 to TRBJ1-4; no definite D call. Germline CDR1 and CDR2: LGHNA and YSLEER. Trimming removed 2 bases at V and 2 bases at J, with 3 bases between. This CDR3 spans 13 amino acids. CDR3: CASSQQTNEKLFF. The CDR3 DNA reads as TGCGCCAGCAGCCAACAGACTAATGAAAAACTGTTTTTT.

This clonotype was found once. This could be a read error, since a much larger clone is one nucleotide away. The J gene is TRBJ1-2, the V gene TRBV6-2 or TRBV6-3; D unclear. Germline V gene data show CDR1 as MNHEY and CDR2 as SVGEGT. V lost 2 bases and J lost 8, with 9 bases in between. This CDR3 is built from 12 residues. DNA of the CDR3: TGTGCCAGCAGTTACACATTGGGCGGCTACACCTTC. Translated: CASSYTLGGYTF.

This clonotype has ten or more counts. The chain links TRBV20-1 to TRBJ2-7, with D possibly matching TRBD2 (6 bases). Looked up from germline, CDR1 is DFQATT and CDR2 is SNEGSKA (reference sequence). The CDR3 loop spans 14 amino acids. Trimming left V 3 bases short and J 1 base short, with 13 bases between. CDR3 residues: CSASPGGWSYEQYF. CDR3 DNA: TGCAGTGCTAGCCCCGGGGGTTGGTCCTACGAGCAGTACTTC.

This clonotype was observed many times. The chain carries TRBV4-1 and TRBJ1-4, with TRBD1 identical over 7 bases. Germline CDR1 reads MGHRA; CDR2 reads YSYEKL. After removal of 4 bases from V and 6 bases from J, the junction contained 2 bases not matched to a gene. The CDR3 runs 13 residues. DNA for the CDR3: TGCGCCAGCAGCCGGGGGACAGATGAAAAACTGTTTTTT. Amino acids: CASSRGTDEKLFF.

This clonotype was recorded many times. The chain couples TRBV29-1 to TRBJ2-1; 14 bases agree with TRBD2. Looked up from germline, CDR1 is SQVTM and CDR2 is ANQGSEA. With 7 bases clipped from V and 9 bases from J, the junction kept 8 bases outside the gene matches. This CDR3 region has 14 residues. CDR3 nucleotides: TGCAGCGCTGGACTAGCGGGGGGAAGGGGTGAGCAGTTCTTC. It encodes CSAGLAGGRGEQFF.

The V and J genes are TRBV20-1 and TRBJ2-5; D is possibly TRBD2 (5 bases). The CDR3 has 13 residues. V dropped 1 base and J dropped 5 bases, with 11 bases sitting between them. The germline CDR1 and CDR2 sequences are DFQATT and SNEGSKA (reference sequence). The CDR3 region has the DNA TGCAGTGCTAGAGTACTAGTTTCCGAGACCCAGTACTTC. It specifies CSARVLVSETQYF.

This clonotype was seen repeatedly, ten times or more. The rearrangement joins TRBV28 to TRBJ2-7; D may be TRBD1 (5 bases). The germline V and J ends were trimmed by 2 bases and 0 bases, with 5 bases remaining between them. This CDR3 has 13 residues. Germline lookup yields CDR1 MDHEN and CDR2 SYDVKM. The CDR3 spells CASSLGHSYEQYF. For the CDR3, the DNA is TGTGCCAGCAGTTTAGGACACTCCTACGAGCAGTACTTC.

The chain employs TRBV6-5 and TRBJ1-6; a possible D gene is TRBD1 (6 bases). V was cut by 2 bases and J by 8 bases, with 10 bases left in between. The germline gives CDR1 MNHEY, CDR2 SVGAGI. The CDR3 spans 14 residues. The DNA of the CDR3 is TGTGCCAGCAGTTACCAGAACAGGGATTCACCCCTCCACTTT. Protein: CASSYQNRDSPLHF.

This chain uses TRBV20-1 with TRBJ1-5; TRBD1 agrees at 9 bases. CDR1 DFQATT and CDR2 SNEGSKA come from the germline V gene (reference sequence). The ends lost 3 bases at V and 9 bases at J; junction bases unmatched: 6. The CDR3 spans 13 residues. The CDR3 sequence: CSASSTGGRPQHF. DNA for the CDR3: TGCAGTGCTAGTTCGACAGGGGGACGGCCCCAGCATTTT.

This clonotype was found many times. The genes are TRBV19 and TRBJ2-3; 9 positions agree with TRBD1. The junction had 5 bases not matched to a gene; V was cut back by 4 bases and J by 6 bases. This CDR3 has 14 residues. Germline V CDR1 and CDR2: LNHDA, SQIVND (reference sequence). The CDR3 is CASSTGQGRDTQYF. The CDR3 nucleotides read TGTGCCAGTAGTACGGGACAGGGTCGGGATACGCAGTATTTT.

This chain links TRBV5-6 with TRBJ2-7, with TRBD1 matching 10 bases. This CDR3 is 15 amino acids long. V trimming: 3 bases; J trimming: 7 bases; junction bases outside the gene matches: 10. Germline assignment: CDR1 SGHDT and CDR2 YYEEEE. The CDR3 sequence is CASSWGQGLWGEQYF. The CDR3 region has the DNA TGTGCCAGCAGCTGGGGACAGGGGCTCTGGGGGGAGCAGTACTTC.

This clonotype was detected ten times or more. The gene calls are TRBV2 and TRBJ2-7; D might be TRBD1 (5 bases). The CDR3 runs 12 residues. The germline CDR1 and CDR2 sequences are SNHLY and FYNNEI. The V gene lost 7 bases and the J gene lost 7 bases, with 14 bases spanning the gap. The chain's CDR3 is CASILDTQEQYF. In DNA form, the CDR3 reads TGTGCCAGCATCTTGGACACCCAGGAGCAGTACTTC.

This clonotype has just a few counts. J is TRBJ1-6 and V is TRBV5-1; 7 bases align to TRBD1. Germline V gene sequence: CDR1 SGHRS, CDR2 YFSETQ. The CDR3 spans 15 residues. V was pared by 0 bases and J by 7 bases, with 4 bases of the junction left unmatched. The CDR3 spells CASSLEPGQNSPLHF. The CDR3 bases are TGCGCCAGCAGCTTGGAGCCGGGACAGAATTCACCCCTCCACTTT.

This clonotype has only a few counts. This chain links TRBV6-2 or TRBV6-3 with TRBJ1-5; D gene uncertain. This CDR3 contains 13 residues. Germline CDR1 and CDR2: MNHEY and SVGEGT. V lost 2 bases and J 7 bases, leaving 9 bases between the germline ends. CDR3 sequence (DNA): TGTGCCAGCAGTTACGGGCCGAGGCAGCCCCAGCATTTT. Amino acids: CASSYGPRQPQHF.

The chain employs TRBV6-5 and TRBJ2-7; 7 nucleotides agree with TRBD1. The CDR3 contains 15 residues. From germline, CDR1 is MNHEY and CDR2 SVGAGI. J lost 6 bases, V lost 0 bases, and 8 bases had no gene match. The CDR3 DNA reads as TGTGCCAGCAGTTACTCGAGGGGGCGTGATGCCGAGCAGTACTTC. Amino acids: CASSYSRGRDAEQYF.